These 9 T cell receptor beta chains share one sample of origin, sequenced in a study of T-cell reconstitution after alpha-beta-depleted transplantation in children. Study-wide results and caveats: Among T cells one year after transplant, newly produced cells accounted for most counts and diversity.

Unique molecular identifiers were used in preparing the TCRbeta library. Via MiXCR, TCRdb re-called the PCR reads, giving one row per CDR3 protein. The repertoire holds 250,000 to 300,000 distinct CDR3 sequences, with over 7% as singletons. These receptors have no known antigen. The sample in question was peripheral blood, obtained 360 days after TCRalphabeta/CD19-depleted stem cell transplant. The origin of the receptors is a female patient aged 2 to 10 who had a stem cell transplant for Fanconi anemia, so the T cells may come from the graft donor.

This clonotype was observed a handful of times. This sequence joins TRBV6-1 and TRBJ2-3; D uncertain. This CDR3 is built from 13 residues. From germline, CDR1 is MNHNS and CDR2 SASEGT. Trimming removed 7 bases at V and 6 bases at J, with 14 bases between. The CDR3: CASKIRSTDTQYF. The DNA for the CDR3 is TGTGCCAGCAAAATTAGAAGTACCGATACGCAGTATTTT.

This clonotype was seen more than once but under ten times. The chain couples TRBV7-3 to TRBJ1-4; TRBD1 aligns across 8 bases. The CDR3 extends over 16 amino acids. From germline, CDR1 is SGHTA and CDR2 FQGTGA. J was trimmed by 6 bases and V by 0 bases; bases with no gene match: 6. CDR3 sequence (DNA): TGTGCCAGCAGCTTAACGAGGACAGGGTGGGATGAAAAACTGTTTTTT. Residues: CASSLTRTGWDEKLFF.

This clonotype was observed at least ten times. CDR3 in DNA: TGCGCCAGCAGCTTGGGACAGGGGCTGGAGACCCAGTACTTC. Amino acids: CASSLGQGLETQYF. This chain connects TRBV5-1 to TRBJ2-5; 8 bases align to TRBD1. This CDR3 contains 14 residues. Germline loops: CDR1 SGHRS, CDR2 YFSETQ. V shed 0 bases and J 5 bases; nucleotides not matched to a gene: 3. The full variable domain, its missing parts supplied by reference TRBV5-1 and TRBJ2-5, is KAGVTQTPRYLIKTRGQQVTLSCSPISGHRSVSWYQQTPGQGLQFLFEYFSETQRNKGNFPGRFSGRQFSNSRSEMNVSTLELGDSALYLCASSLGQGLETQYFGPGTRLLVL.

This clonotype showed up many times. The DNA of the CDR3 is TGCAGTGCTGGACCGACGAAGTTCACCTACGAGCAGTACTTC. Translated, it gives CSAGPTKFTYEQYF. The genes are TRBV20-1 and TRBJ2-7; no clear D. V was trimmed by 5 bases and J by 2 bases, leaving 16 bases between them. Germline CDR1 reads DFQATT; CDR2 reads SNEGSKA (reference sequence). This CDR3 comprises 14 residues.

Concerning this clonotype: A clone one base away is much larger, so this may be a read error. The CDR3 ends on some other residue instead of the conserved phenylalanine or tryptophan, so this is likely a read error. V usage is TRBV12-3 or TRBV12-4 and J usage is TRBJ1-3, with no clear D. The CDR3 covers 17 residues. The germline V and J ends were trimmed by 6 bases and 9 bases, with 27 bases remaining between them. In DNA form, the CDR3 reads TGTGCCAGCAGCCTAAGACCCGGATTTACTGGTTTAGGCACCATATATTAT. Encoded protein: CASSLRPGFTGLGTIYY.

This clonotype appeared a few times. The chain couples TRBV29-1 to TRBJ2-5, with 7 bases that match TRBD2. The germline V gene has CDR1 SQVTM and CDR2 ANQGSEA. The CDR3 length is 15 residues. Trimming took 7 bases from V and 3 from J; bases not matched to a gene: 14. CDR3 loop: CSALGSGGWEETQYF. The CDR3 region has the DNA TGCAGCGCCCTGGGGTCCGGGGGGTGGGAAGAGACCCAGTACTTC.

The chain links TRBV12-3 or TRBV12-4 to TRBJ2-1; 12 nucleotides match TRBD2. This CDR3 has 19 residues. The trim removed 1 base at V and 0 bases at J, leaving 7 bases unmatched. The DNA for the CDR3 is TGTGCCAGCAGTTTAGGACTAGCGGGAGTGCAGAGCTCCTACAATGAGCAGTTCTTC. It translates to CASSLGLAGVQSSYNEQFF.

This clonotype was recorded many times. CDR3 region: CSVAGKGRGETQYF. The CDR3 DNA follows: TGCAGCGTTGCCGGCAAGGGGCGCGGGGAGACCCAGTACTTC. J is TRBJ2-5 and V is TRBV29-1, with D perhaps TRBD1 or TRBD2 (5 bases each). The CDR3 consists of 14 residues. V was pared by 4 bases and J by 5 bases, with 17 bases between. The germline CDR1 and CDR2 sequences are SQVTM and ANQGSEA.

The chain is built from TRBV5-8 and TRBJ2-7; D is unclear. Germline V gene lookup returns CDR1 SGHTS and CDR2 YDEGEE. The CDR3 totals 14 residues. The ends were cut back, 1 base at V and 2 bases at J, with 10 bases in the middle. The CDR3 sequence is CASSLRGLPYEQYV. DNA of the CDR3: TGTGCCAGCAGCTTGCGAGGCCTACCCTACGAGCAGTACGTC.